This T cell receptor (beta chain) came from a study of post-analysis software for immune sequencing data. Findings and limits, study-wide: The five TRBV segments detected at higher frequency in patients than in controls included TRBV5-6, TRBV5-1 and TRBV20-1.

The CDR3 extends over 15 amino acids. Trimming shortened V by 1 base and J by 2 bases, and 10 bases separated the two germline ends. A word on this clonotype: Its cognate antigen is unknown.

Sequencing libraries made from TCR beta cDNA carried unique molecular identifiers. TCRdb fed the PCR reads into MiXCR, producing one record per CDR3 protein. This table has 600,000 to 750,000 distinct CDR3 sequences, 59% appearing once. Specimen: blood. The source is a girl aged 2-10 years with multiple sclerosis. The rearrangement joins TRBV12-3 or TRBV12-4 to TRBJ2-3; TRBD2 might be the D (6 bases). The DNA of the CDR3 is TGTGCCAGCAGTTTAGGGAGGGGAGTCACAGATACGCAGTATTTT. Its protein product is CASSLGRGVTDTQYF.